The TCR beta chain under discussion was sequenced for a study of T cell changes during pregnancy in multiple sclerosis. Using immunoSEQ multiplex PCR, the repertoire was profiled, and TCRdb retains in-frame clones only, with some absent. This table holds about 1,200 clones, about 80% found once. With 4 bases removed from V and 6 bases from J, the gap between germline ends came to 3 bases. Per germline, CDR1 SQVTM and CDR2 ANQGSEA. CDR3 length: 10 amino acids. The source material was CD4+ T cells from PBMCs (not recorded whether the cells were cultured). The chain joins TRBV29-1 to TRBJ2-2; no firm D call. This clonotype originated in a female patient with multiple sclerosis, enrolled in a pregnancy study. Some clones in this sample may be carry-over from other donors' samples. CDR3 amino acids: CSVVAGELFF. CDR3 nucleotide sequence: TGCAGCGTTGTCGCCGGGGAGCTGTTTTTT.